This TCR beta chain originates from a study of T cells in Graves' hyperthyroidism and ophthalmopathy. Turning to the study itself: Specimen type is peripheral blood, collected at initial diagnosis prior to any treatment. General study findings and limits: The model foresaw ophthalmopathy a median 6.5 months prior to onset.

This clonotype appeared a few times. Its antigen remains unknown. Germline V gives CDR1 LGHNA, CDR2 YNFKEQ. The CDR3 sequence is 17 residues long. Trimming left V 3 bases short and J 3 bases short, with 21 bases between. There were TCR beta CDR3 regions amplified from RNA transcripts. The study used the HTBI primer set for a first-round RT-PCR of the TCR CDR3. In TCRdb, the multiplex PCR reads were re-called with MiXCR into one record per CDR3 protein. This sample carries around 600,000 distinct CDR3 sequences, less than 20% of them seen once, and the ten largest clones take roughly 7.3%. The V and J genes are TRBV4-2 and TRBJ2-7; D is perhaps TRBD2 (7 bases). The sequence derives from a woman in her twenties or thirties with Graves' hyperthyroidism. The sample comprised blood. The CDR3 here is CASSQAKGEGFHYEQYF. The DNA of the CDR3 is TGTGCCAGCAGCCAGGCGAAGGGGGAGGGCTTCCACTACGAGCAGTACTTC.